The T cell receptor (beta chain) under discussion was sequenced for a study of blood T cell repertoires in COVID-19. Study-wide context: T cells, B-cell-depleted T cells, or PBMCs provided the cDNA or gDNA that served as material.

Germline V gene sequence: CDR1 SGHTA, CDR2 FQGTGA. V was pared by 5 bases and J by 2 bases, with 13 bases between. This CDR3 region has 15 residues. As handled by the study authors: How many nucleated cells were present was estimated from reference gene primer amplification. Generated by immunoSEQ multiplex PCR, the TCRdb table keeps only in-frame clones and is missing some. D and trimming come from the DNA, and the V and J calls and clone size come from that table. The top ten hold about 3.3% of the sample, which has some 250,000 clones, approximately 84% seen once. Each participant's cohort was designated according to participant-reported clinical history.

This TCR derives from a woman aged 35 to 49 with acute COVID-19. The specimen sequenced was PBMCs or T cells enriched from blood (not recorded which). This chain connects TRBV7-3 to TRBJ2-1; D is possibly TRBD2 (6 bases). As DNA, the CDR3 is TGTGCCAGCAGCCGCGGGGAAGGACCCTACAATGAGCAGTTCTTC. The encoded protein is CASSRGEGPYNEQFF.